The source of this TCR beta chain is a study of blood T cell repertoires in COVID-19. Germline lookup yields CDR1 SGHTA and CDR2 FQGNSA. The CDR3 is 17 residues long. V shed 0 bases, J shed 3 bases, and the junction held 8 bases outside the gene matches. This clone was counted a single time. Other DNA sequences in this specimen translate into the identical CDR3. Generated by immunoSEQ multiplex PCR, the TCRdb table keeps only in-frame clones and is missing some. Found here are approximately 290,000 clones, roughly 80% of them singletons; the top ten hold 15% to 18%. The receptor was isolated from a person in their 70s with COVID-19, enrolled during active disease. This rearrangement joins TRBV7-2 to TRBJ2-3; the match to TRBD2 covers 8 bases. What was sequenced was peripheral blood. The CDR3 protein is CASSLAPSGSGTDTQYF. The CDR3 bases are TGTGCCAGCAGCTTAGCTCCCAGCGGGAGCGGGACAGATACGCAGTATTTT. Full variable domain (missing parts from reference TRBV7-2 and TRBJ2-3): GAGVSQSPSNKVTEKGKDVELRCDPISGHTALYWYRQSLGQGLEFLIYFQGNSAPDKSGLPSDRFSAERTGGSVSTLTIQRTQQEDSAVYLCASSLAPSGSGTDTQYFGPGTRLTVL.